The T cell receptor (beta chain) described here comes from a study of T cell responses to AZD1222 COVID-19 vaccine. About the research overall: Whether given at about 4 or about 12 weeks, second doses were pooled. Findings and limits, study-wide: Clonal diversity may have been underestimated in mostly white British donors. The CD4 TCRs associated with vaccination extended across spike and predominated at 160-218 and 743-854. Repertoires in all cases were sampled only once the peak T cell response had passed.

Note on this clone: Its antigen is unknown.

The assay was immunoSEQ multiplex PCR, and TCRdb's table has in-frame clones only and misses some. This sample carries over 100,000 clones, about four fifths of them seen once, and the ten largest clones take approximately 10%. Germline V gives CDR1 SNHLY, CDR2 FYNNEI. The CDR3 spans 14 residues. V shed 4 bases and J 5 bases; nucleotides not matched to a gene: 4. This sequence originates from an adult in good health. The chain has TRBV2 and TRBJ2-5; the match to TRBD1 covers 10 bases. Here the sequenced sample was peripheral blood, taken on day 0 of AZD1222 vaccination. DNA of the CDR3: TGTGCCAGCAGTGGGGACAGGGGAGGGGAGACCCAGTACTTC. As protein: CASSGDRGGETQYF.